Following are 16 T cell receptor beta chains from one sample sequenced in a study of blood T cell repertoires in COVID-19. Using immunoSEQ multiplex PCR, the repertoire was profiled, and TCRdb retains in-frame clones only, with some absent. The sample yields 60,000 to 65,000 clones, about 79% seen once. The sample taken for sequencing was peripheral blood. The receptors shown here come from an older woman with acute or convalescent COVID-19.

The rearrangement uses TRBV30 and TRBJ1-6, with 7 bases identical to TRBD1. CDR1 and CDR2 (germline): GTSNPN, SVGIG (reference sequence). The CDR3 length is 15 residues. The trim removed 4 bases at V and 3 bases at J, leaving 6 bases unmatched. CDR3 in amino acids: CAWNRDSNYNSPLHF. Here the CDR3 DNA reads TGTGCCTGGAACCGGGACAGTAACTATAATTCACCCCTCCACTTT.

The rearrangement joins TRBV5-4 to TRBJ1-6, with TRBD1 matching over 10 bases. V lost 2 bases and J lost 7; bases outside the gene matches: 6. The CDR3 is 16 amino acids. Germline V gene sequence: CDR1 SGHNT, CDR2 YYREEE (reference sequence). CDR3 DNA sequence: TGTGCCAGCAGCTTCGCCCGGGGACAGGGGAATTCACCCCTCCACTTT. As protein: CASSFARGQGNSPLHF.

This sequence joins TRBV2 and TRBJ1-4; no definite D call. The V end was cut by 5 bases, the J end by 6 bases, with 10 bases between. Germline lookup yields CDR1 SNHLY and CDR2 FYNNEI. This CDR3 has 13 residues. The CDR3: CASSPLFDEKLFF. CDR3 nucleotides: TGTGCCAGCAGTCCACTTTTCGATGAAAAACTGTTTTTT. Combining the CDR3 with reference TRBV2 and TRBJ1-4 gives the whole variable domain EPEVTQTPSHQVTQMGQEVILRCVPISNHLYFYWYRQILGQKVEFLVSFYNNEISEKSEIFDDQFSVERPDGSNFTLKIRSTKLEDSAMYFCASSPLFDEKLFFGSGTQLSVL.

This clone was picked up a small number of times. The chain carries TRBV19 and TRBJ2-2; 7 bases fit TRBD1. The CDR3 length is 14 residues. The J segment lost 2 bases and the V segment lost 7 bases, leaving 4 bases of the junction unmatched. Per the germline V gene, CDR1 is LNHDA and CDR2 is SQIVND (reference sequence). CDR3 sequence: CASTKGGNTGELFF. Here the CDR3 DNA reads TGTGCCAGTACGAAAGGGGGCAACACCGGGGAGCTGTTTTTT.

V gene TRBV4-1 combines with J gene TRBJ1-4, with 7 bases fitting TRBD1. The length of the CDR3 is 16 residues. Trimming took 3 bases from V and 4 from J; bases not matched to a gene: 8. Germline V gene data show CDR1 as MGHRA and CDR2 as YSYEKL. The chain's CDR3 is CASSQDATGFNEKLFF. The CDR3 coding sequence is TGCGCCAGCAGCCAGGACGCGACAGGGTTTAATGAAAAACTGTTTTTT.

This chain uses TRBV3-1 (or the pseudogene TRBV3-2) with TRBJ1-2; D not resolved. Germline loops: CDR1 LGHDT, CDR2 YNNKEL (reference sequence). The CDR3 is made up of 13 amino acids. The germline V and J ends were trimmed by 0 bases and 4 bases, with 6 bases remaining between them. The CDR3: CASSQETVYGYTF. In DNA form, the CDR3 reads TGTGCCAGCAGCCAAGAAACAGTCTATGGCTACACCTTC.

The chain has TRBV24-1 and TRBJ1-1; TRBD1 matches at 7 bases. This CDR3 is 13 amino acids long. Looked up from germline, CDR1 is KGHDR and CDR2 is SFDVKD. V gave up 5 bases and J gave up 8 bases; unmatched junction bases: 7. The CDR3 DNA follows: TGTGCCACCAGTGGGCCAGGGGGTGGGGAAGCTTTCTTT. Translated, it gives CATSGPGGGEAFF.

The table lists this clone with a few counts. The chain employs TRBV3-1 (or the pseudogene TRBV3-2) and TRBJ2-7, with TRBD1 as a possible D gene (6 bases). Germline V CDR1 and CDR2: LGHDT, YNNKEL (reference sequence). Between the trimmed V and J ends, which lost 3 bases and 5 bases, there was a span of 14 bases. The CDR3 has 14 residues. In nucleotides, the CDR3 is TGTGCCAGCAGCCAGCAATACAGGGTCCACGAGCAGTACTTC. Protein sequence: CASSQQYRVHEQYF.

The J gene is TRBJ2-2, the V gene TRBV6-5; 8 nucleotides line up with TRBD2. V trimming: 5 bases; J trimming: 1 base; junction bases outside the gene matches: 0. CDR1 is MNHEY, CDR2 SVGAGI, per germline. This CDR3 spans 14 amino acids. The CDR3 sequence: CASSLAGNTGELFF. CDR3 in DNA: TGTGCCAGCAGTCTAGCGGGGAACACCGGGGAGCTGTTTTTT.

The V and J genes are TRBV6-5 and TRBJ1-2; TRBD1 matches 7 bases. The CDR3 is made up of 14 amino acids. Germline lookup yields CDR1 MNHEY and CDR2 SVGAGI. With V trimmed by 7 bases and J by 4 bases, 9 bases remained unmatched. The DNA for the CDR3 is TGTGCCAGCACCCGGGACAGAACGATCTATGGCTACACCTTC. Residues: CASTRDRTIYGYTF.

The chain has TRBV24-1 and TRBJ1-6, with D unclear. Trimming took 5 bases from V and 7 from J, leaving 20 bases between them. The germline gives CDR1 KGHDR, CDR2 SFDVKD. This CDR3 is 17 amino acids long. The CDR3: CATSGGVSERRNSPLHF. CDR3 DNA sequence: TGTGCCACCAGTGGTGGGGTCTCCGAAAGGAGGAATTCACCCCTCCACTTT.

The CDR3: CASSSPNRLAGGEDTQYF. Here the CDR3 DNA reads TGTGCCAGCAGCTCACCGAACCGACTAGCGGGGGGGGAGGATACGCAGTATTTT. V is TRBV11-2 and J is TRBJ2-3; 14 bases match TRBD2. Losses at the gene ends were 4 bases for V and 6 bases for J; bases not matched to a gene: 12. Per the germline V gene, CDR1 is SGHAT and CDR2 is FQNNGV. The CDR3 sequence is 18 residues long.

V and J are TRBV6-5 and TRBJ1-1, with D tentatively TRBD1 (5 bases). Trimming removed 5 bases at V and 1 base at J, with 14 bases between. Germline V gene sequence: CDR1 MNHEY, CDR2 SVGAGI. The CDR3 sequence is 15 residues long. The CDR3 DNA is TGTGCCAGCAGTACCCGCGGGGGATCGAACACTGAAGCTTTCTTT. This sequence encodes CASSTRGGSNTEAFF.

The chain joins TRBV5-5 to TRBJ1-1, with D perhaps TRBD1 (5 bases). The V end was cut by 5 bases, the J end by 2 bases, with 22 bases between. The CDR3 loop spans 17 amino acids. The germline gives CDR1 SGHKS, CDR2 YYEKEE (reference sequence). In nucleotides, the CDR3 is TGTGCCAGCAGTCTGGACATGGGGCTCGCCGGAAACACTGAAGCTTTCTTT. Its translation is CASSLDMGLAGNTEAFF. Drawing the rest from reference TRBV5-5 and TRBJ1-1, the complete variable domain is DAGVTQSPTHLIKTRGQQVTLRCSPISGHKSVSWYQQVLGQGPQFIFQYYEKEERGRGNFPDRFSARQFPNYSSELNVNALLLGDSALYLCASSLDMGLAGNTEAFFGQGTRLTVV.

V usage is TRBV11-3 and J usage is TRBJ2-2, with TRBD1 identical over 7 bases. J lost 5 bases, V lost 6 bases, and 6 bases had no gene match. The CDR3 sequence is 14 residues long. In germline, CDR1 is SGHNT, CDR2 YENEEA. CDR3 sequence reads: CASRMTGNTGELFF. CDR3 in DNA: TGTGCCAGCAGAATGACAGGGAATACCGGGGAGCTGTTTTTT.

This clone was detected once. The chain uses TRBV2 and TRBJ2-2, with D perhaps TRBD2 (5 bases). The germline CDR1 and CDR2 sequences are SNHLY and FYNNEI. This CDR3 comprises 12 residues. V was clipped by 7 bases and J by 3 bases, with 6 bases between them. The CDR3 region has the DNA TGTGCCAGCAACGGGGACACCGGGGAGCTGTTTTTT. Its translation: CASNGDTGELFF.